This is a list of T cell receptor beta chains from one sample in a study of control samples from healthy donors and cancer patients. The repertoire was sequenced with immunoSEQ multiplex PCR; TCRdb's copy has only in-frame clones and lacks some. The sample lists about 150,000 clones, 92% occurring once. Sequencing used blood. These receptors were taken from a woman between 25 and 40 years old in good health. The CDR3 runs from the conserved cysteine through the conserved F or W. D genes are given only for firm matches.

d_call: TRBD1
j_call: TRBJ2-7
v_call: TRBV7-9
cdr3_aa: CASSLIAGTGMIDEQYF
cdr3_nt: TGTGCCAGCAGCTTAATAGCCGGGACAGGGATGATCGACGAGCAGTACTTC

d_call: NA
j_call: TRBJ2-7
v_call: TRBV27
cdr3_aa: CASSWPGSHEQYF
cdr3_nt: TGTGCCAGCAGCTGGCCAGGGTCTCACGAGCAGTACTTC

d_call: NA
j_call: TRBJ1-6
v_call: TRBV5-6
cdr3_aa: CASSLWFWGFYNSPLHF
cdr3_nt: TGTGCCAGCAGCTTGTGGTTCTGGGGCTTCTATAATTCACCCCTCCACTTT

d_call: NA
j_call: TRBJ2-1
v_call: TRBV5-1
cdr3_aa: CASSADTTYNEQFF
cdr3_nt: TGCGCCAGCAGCGCTGACACTACCTACAATGAGCAGTTCTTC

d_call: NA
j_call: TRBJ2-7
v_call: TRBV14
cdr3_aa: CASSQSRGGEQYF
cdr3_nt: TGTGCCAGCAGCCAAAGTCGTGGGGGCGAGCAGTACTTC

d_call: NA
j_call: TRBJ1-5
v_call: TRBV5-1
cdr3_aa: CASSLGLTGNQPQHF
cdr3_nt: TGCGCCAGCAGCTTGGGCCTCACAGGGAATCAGCCCCAGCATTTT

d_call: NA
j_call: TRBJ1-5
v_call: TRBV23-1
cdr3_aa: CASSLHGFLNQPQHF
cdr3_nt: TGCGCCAGCAGTCTACACGGCTTCTTAAATCAGCCCCAGCATTTT

d_call: NA
j_call: TRBJ2-3
v_call: TRBV6-5
cdr3_aa: CASSFKGTDTQYF
cdr3_nt: TGTGCCAGCAGTTTCAAGGGCACAGATACGCAGTATTTT

d_call: NA
j_call: TRBJ1-1
v_call: TRBV6-2/TRBV6-3
cdr3_aa: CASSSLGRTNTEAFF
cdr3_nt: TGTGCCAGCAGTTCCCTGGGACGGACGAACACTGAAGCTTTCTTT

d_call: NA
j_call: TRBJ2-7
v_call: TRBV25-1
cdr3_aa: CASGGISGREQYF
cdr3_nt: TGTGCCAGCGGCGGGATAAGCGGGCGCGAGCAGTACTTC

d_call: NA
j_call: TRBJ1-6
v_call: TRBV24-1
cdr3_aa: CATSDEPGPRRSLHF
cdr3_nt: TGTGCCACCAGTGATGAGCCGGGACCAAGGAGGTCCCTCCACTTT

d_call: NA
j_call: TRBJ1-1
v_call: TRBV2
cdr3_aa: CASSEALQWTMNTEAFF
cdr3_nt: TGTGCCAGCAGTGAAGCGCTTCAGTGGACGATGAACACTGAAGCTTTCTTT

d_call: NA
j_call: TRBJ2-1
v_call: TRBV9
cdr3_aa: CASSPRLYNEQFF
cdr3_nt: TGTGCCAGCAGCCCTAGACTCTACAATGAGCAGTTCTTC

d_call: NA
j_call: TRBJ1-1
v_call: TRBV19
cdr3_aa: CASSIGATEAFF
cdr3_nt: TGTGCCAGTAGTATAGGGGCCACTGAAGCTTTCTTT

d_call: TRBD1
j_call: TRBJ2-1
v_call: TRBV28
cdr3_aa: CASSLSAGGNEQFF
cdr3_nt: TGTGCCAGCAGTTTATCAGCAGGGGGCAATGAGCAGTTCTTC

d_call: NA
j_call: TRBJ2-7
v_call: TRBV28
cdr3_aa: CASIQHGGGAYEQYF
cdr3_nt: TGTGCCAGCATTCAACATGGGGGTGGGGCCTACGAGCAGTACTTC

d_call: NA
j_call: TRBJ2-7
v_call: TRBV24-1
cdr3_aa: CATQGRQTYEQYF
cdr3_nt: TGTGCCACGCAAGGCAGACAAACCTACGAGCAGTACTTC

d_call: TRBD2
j_call: TRBJ2-3
v_call: TRBV5-1
cdr3_aa: CASSSTSGRASLDTQYF
cdr3_nt: TGCGCCAGCAGCTCGACTAGCGGGAGGGCCTCGTTGGATACGCAGTATTTT

d_call: NA
j_call: TRBJ1-5
v_call: TRBV6-5
cdr3_aa: CASSYTGEVNQPQHF
cdr3_nt: TGTGCCAGCAGTTACACGGGTGAGGTCAATCAGCCCCAGCATTTT

d_call: NA
j_call: TRBJ2-7
v_call: TRBV15
cdr3_aa: CATSRQPDRRLYEQYF
cdr3_nt: TGTGCCACCAGCAGACAACCGGACAGAAGGCTCTACGAGCAGTACTTC

d_call: NA
j_call: TRBJ1-1
v_call: TRBV11-2
cdr3_aa: CASSLTGNTEAFF
cdr3_nt: TGTGCCAGCAGCTTAACAGGGAACACTGAAGCTTTCTTT

d_call: NA
j_call: TRBJ2-7
v_call: TRBV7-9
cdr3_aa: CASSWGDEQYF
cdr3_nt: TGTGCCAGCAGCTGGGGGGACGAGCAGTACTTC

d_call: NA
j_call: TRBJ2-1
v_call: TRBV6-2/TRBV6-3
cdr3_aa: CASSYGSGAHNEQFF
cdr3_nt: TGTGCCAGCAGTTACGGATCGGGAGCCCACAATGAGCAGTTCTTC

d_call: NA
j_call: TRBJ2-7
v_call: TRBV5-4
cdr3_aa: CASSLVGGSYEQYF
cdr3_nt: TGTGCCAGCAGCTTGGTAGGGGGGTCCTACGAGCAGTACTTC

d_call: NA
j_call: TRBJ2-1
v_call: TRBV25-1
cdr3_aa: CASRGGSSYNEQFF
cdr3_nt: TGTGCCAGCAGAGGCGGAAGCTCCTACAATGAGCAGTTCTTC

d_call: NA
j_call: TRBJ2-3
v_call: TRBV6-4
cdr3_aa: CASREEFSTDTQYF
cdr3_nt: TGTGCCAGCAGGGAAGAGTTCAGCACAGATACGCAGTATTTT

d_call: NA
j_call: TRBJ1-3
v_call: TRBV6-5
cdr3_aa: CASSSPGSGNTIYF
cdr3_nt: TGTGCCAGCAGTTCCCCAGGCTCTGGAAACACCATATATTTT

d_call: NA
j_call: TRBJ1-5
v_call: TRBV27
cdr3_aa: CASSWGSNQPQHF
cdr3_nt: TGTGCCAGCAGTTGGGGGAGCAATCAGCCCCAGCATTTT

d_call: TRBD2
j_call: TRBJ2-3
v_call: TRBV5-4
cdr3_aa: CASSLGGLAGVRADTQYF
cdr3_nt: TGTGCCAGCAGCTTGGGAGGACTAGCGGGAGTACGGGCAGATACGCAGTATTTT

d_call: NA
j_call: TRBJ2-7
v_call: TRBV7-9
cdr3_aa: CASSLGRYEQYF
cdr3_nt: TGTGCCAGCAGCCTAGGGAGGTACGAGCAGTACTTC

d_call: NA
j_call: TRBJ2-6
v_call: TRBV30
cdr3_aa: CAWIKGANVLTF
cdr3_nt: TGTGCCTGGATTAAGGGGGCCAACGTCCTGACTTTC